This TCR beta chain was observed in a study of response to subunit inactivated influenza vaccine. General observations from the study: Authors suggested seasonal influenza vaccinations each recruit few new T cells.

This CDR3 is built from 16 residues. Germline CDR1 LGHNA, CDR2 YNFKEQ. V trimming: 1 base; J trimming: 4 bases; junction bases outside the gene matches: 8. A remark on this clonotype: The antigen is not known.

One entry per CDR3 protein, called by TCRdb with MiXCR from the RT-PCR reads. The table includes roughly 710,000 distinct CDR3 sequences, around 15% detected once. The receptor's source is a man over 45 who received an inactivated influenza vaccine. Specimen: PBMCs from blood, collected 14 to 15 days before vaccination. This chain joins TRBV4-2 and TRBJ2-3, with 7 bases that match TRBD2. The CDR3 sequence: CASSQVGRGGSDTQYF. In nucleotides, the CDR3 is TGTGCCAGCAGCCAAGTTGGGAGGGGCGGTTCAGATACGCAGTATTTT.